These T cell receptor beta chains were read from a single sample in a study of Tregs in tolerant kidney transplant recipients. What these receptors recognize is not known. Some clones are missing from TCRdb's copy, which holds only in-frame ones; the method was immunoSEQ multiplex PCR. Of tens of thousands of clones listed, around 95% are singletons. Sequenced sample: Tregs from blood cultured with allogeneic cells. Source of these receptors: a human donor in good health. Each CDR3 is given with its conserved first and last residue. The order of the fields is J gene, V gene, D gene, clone size, CDR3 DNA, CDR3 protein. D genes are given only for firm matches. Expanded clones get a size class; other rows say once, few or many, or leave the size out.

TRBJ1-5 | TRBV19 | . | . | TGTGCCAGTAGTATACCCGGGGGATCCCAGCATTTT | CASSIPGGSQHF
TRBJ2-7 | TRBV5-1 | TRBD1 | . | TGCGCCAGCAGCCGAGCAAACAGGGGCCTTTACGAGCAGTACTTC | CASSRANRGLYEQYF
TRBJ1-2 | TRBV7-2 | . | . | TGTGCCAGCAGCTTAGTGGAGGTCCGCTATGGCTACACCTTC | CASSLVEVRYGYTF
TRBJ2-7 | TRBV5-1 | TRBD2 | . | TGCGCCAGCAGCTTTAGCGGGAGCGAATACGAGCAGTACTTC | CASSFSGSEYEQYF
TRBJ2-6 | TRBV7-3 | TRBD1 | . | TGTGCCAGCAGCCCTACAGGGGGCGGTGGGGCCAACGTCCTGACTTTC | CASSPTGGGGANVLTF
TRBJ2-1 | TRBV5-4 | . | . | TGTGCCAGCAGCCCCCGGCCTCGCTCGTACAATGAGCAGTTCTTC | CASSPRPRSYNEQFF
TRBJ1-5 | TRBV5-4 | . | . | TGTGCCAGCAGCTTGCCAGTGGGAGGCAGGGCCGGGGGCAATCAGCCCCAGCATTTT | CASSLPVGGRAGGNQPQHF
TRBJ2-7 | TRBV9 | . | . | TGTGCCAGCAGCGTATTCACAGAGTGCTCCTACGAGCAGTACTTC | CASSVFTECSYEQYF
TRBJ1-1 | TRBV6-1 | . | once | TGTGCCACCCCGGGCAGGCTGGGGACTGAAGCTTTCTTT | CATPGRLGTEAFF
TRBJ2-7 | TRBV5-1 | TRBD2 | . | TGCGCCAGCAGCCCTAGGACTAGCGGGAGATTCAGGGAGCAGTACTTC | CASSPRTSGRFREQYF
TRBJ2-1 | TRBV7-9 | . | . | TGTGCCAGCAGCTTAGAGTTGGGACCACACAATGAGCAGTTCTTC | CASSLELGPHNEQFF
TRBJ2-1 | TRBV5-6 | . | . | TGTGCCAGCAGCTTGGGAGGGCCCCTTAGCTCCTACAATGAGCAGTTCTTC | CASSLGGPLSSYNEQFF
TRBJ1-5 | TRBV28 | . | . | TGTGTCAGCAGGTCGGGGGGCTTTAGAAATCAGCCCCAGCATTTT | CVSRSGGFRNQPQHF
TRBJ1-6 | TRBV9 | TRBD1 | . | TGTGCCAGCAGCGCCGAAGGGACAGGGAGTTCACCCCTCCACTTT | CASSAEGTGSSPLHF
TRBJ1-5 | TRBV19 | . | . | TGTGCCAGTAGTCCCGGTAAGGGGCCTCGCAATCAGCCCCAGCATTTT | CASSPGKGPRNQPQHF
TRBJ2-6 | TRBV7-9 | . | . | TGTGCCAGCAGCGAGCCCTCGACGCCCACTGGGGCCAACGTCCTGACTTTC | CASSEPSTPTGANVLTF
TRBJ2-4 | TRBV30 | . | . | TGTGCCTGGACCCTTGGGGGTTTAACGTACTTC | CAWTLGGLTYF
TRBJ1-6 | TRBV4-1 | . | . | TGCGCCAGCAGCCAAAGCCGCCGGACGAATGATTCACCCCTCCACTTT | CASSQSRRTNDSPLHF
TRBJ1-2 | TRBV30 | . | . | TGTGCCTGTCAACAGAGTAGCTATGGCTACACCTTC | CACQQSSYGYTF
TRBJ1-1 | TRBV15 | . | once | TGTGCCACCAGCAGTATAGGGGCCGTGGGAACTGAAGCTTTCTTT | CATSSIGAVGTEAFF
TRBJ2-7 | TRBV11-3 | . | once | TGTGCCAGCAGCTTAGGGGCAGGGATCGCCTACGAGCAGTACTTC | CASSLGAGIAYEQYF